This T cell receptor beta chain stems from a study of blood T cells in healthy people across ages. The CDR3 extends over 14 amino acids. CDR1 is MNHEY, CDR2 SMNVEV, per germline (reference sequence). Trimming pared 3 bases from V and 2 bases from J, leaving 11 bases between. Next came a second PCR, run for about 6 to 12 cycles, which used a sample-barcoded 5' primer along with a J-beta primer mix. TCRdb reanalysed the 5' RACE reads using MiXCR and keeps one entry per CDR3 protein. The sample holds hundreds of thousands of distinct CDR3 sequences, 29% seen once. Whole-study results and caveats: It was the long-lived donors that had more naive CD4+ cells and higher diversity than aged donors. Age brought a roughly linear fall in TCR beta diversity measured per million T cells.

This clonotype was counted at least ten times. Antigen unknown. This receptor was taken from a woman of 80 years or more in good health. Sequencing was done on a sample of blood. V is TRBV27 and J is TRBJ2-7; perhaps TRBD1 as D (6 bases). For the CDR3, the DNA is TGTGCCAGCAGTTTCTGGGACAAGACCTACGAGCAGTACTTC. Encoded protein: CASSFWDKTYEQYF.